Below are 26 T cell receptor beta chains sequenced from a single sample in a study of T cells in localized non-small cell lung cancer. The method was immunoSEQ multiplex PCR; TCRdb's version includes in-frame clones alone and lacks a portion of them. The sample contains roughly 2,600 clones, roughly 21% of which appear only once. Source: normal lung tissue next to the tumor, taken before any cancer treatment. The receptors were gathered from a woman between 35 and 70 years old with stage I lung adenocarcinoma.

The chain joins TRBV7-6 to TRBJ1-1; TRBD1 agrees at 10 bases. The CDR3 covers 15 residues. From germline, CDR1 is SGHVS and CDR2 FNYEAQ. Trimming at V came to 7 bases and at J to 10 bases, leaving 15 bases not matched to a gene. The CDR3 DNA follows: TGTGCCAGCACGCCCTCGACAGGGGGCCATATAGGAGCTTTCTTT. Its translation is CASTPSTGGHIGAFF.

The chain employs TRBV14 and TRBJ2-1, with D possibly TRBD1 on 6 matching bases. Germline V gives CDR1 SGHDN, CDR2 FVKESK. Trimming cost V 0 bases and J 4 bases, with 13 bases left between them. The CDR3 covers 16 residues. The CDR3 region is CASSQDRGTIYNEQFF. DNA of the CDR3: TGTGCCAGCAGCCAAGATCGTGGGACAATATACAATGAGCAGTTCTTC.

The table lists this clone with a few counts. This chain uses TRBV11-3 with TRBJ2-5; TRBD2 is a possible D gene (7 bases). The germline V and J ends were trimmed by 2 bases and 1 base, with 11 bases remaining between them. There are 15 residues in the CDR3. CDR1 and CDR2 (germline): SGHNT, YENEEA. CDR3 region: CASSLRGGAQETQYF. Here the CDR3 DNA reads TGTGCCAGCAGCTTAAGAGGGGGGGCCCAAGAGACCCAGTACTTC.

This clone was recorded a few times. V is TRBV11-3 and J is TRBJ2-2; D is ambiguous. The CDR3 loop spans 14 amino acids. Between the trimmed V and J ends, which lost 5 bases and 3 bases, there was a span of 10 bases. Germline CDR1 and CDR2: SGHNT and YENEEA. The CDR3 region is CASSPWMDTGELFF. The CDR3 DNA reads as TGTGCCAGCAGCCCCTGGATGGACACCGGGGAGCTGTTTTTT. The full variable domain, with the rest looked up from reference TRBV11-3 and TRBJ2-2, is EAGVVQSPRYKIIEKKQPVAFWCNPISGHNTLYWYLQNLGQGPELLIRYENEEAVDDSQLPKDRFSAERLKGVDSTLKIQPAELGDSAVYLCASSPWMDTGELFFGEGSRLTVL.

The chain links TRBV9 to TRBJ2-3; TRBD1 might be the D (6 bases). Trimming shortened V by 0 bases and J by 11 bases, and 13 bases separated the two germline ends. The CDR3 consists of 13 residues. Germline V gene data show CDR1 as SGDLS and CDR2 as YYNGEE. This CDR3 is CASSVAQDSGQYF. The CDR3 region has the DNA TGTGCCAGCAGCGTAGCTCAGGACAGTGGGCAGTATTTT.

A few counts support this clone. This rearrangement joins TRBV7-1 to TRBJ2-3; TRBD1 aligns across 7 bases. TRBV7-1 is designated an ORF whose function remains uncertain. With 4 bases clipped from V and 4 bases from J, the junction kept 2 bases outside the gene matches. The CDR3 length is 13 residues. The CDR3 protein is CASSWDSSDTQYF. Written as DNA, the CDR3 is TGTGCCAGCAGCTGGGACAGCTCAGATACGCAGTATTTT.

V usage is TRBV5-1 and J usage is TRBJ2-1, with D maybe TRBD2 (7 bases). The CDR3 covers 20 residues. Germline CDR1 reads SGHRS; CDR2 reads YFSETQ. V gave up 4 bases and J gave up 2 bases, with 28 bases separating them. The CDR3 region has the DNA TGCGCCAGCAGCGTGGACAGAATTCAACTAGCGTTAACGCCCTACAATGAGCAGTTCTTC. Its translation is CASSVDRIQLALTPYNEQFF.

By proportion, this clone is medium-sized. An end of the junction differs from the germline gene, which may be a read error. CDR3 in DNA: TGTGCCAGCAGCCTAGAGGGTCCGCTAGCGGGAGGGGCCGAGACCCAGTACTTC. Its translation: CASSLEGPLAGGAETQYF. The chain joins TRBV11-3 to TRBJ2-5, with 12 nucleotides matching TRBD2. The CDR3 is 18 residues long. The germline gives CDR1 SGHNT, CDR2 YENEEA.

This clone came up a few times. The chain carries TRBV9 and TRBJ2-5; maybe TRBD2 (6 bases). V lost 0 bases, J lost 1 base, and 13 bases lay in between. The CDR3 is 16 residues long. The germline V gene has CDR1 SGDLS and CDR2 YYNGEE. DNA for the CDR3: TGTGCCAGCAGCGTAGCTCCGGGAGAGGGCCAAGAGACCCAGTACTTC. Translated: CASSVAPGEGQETQYF.

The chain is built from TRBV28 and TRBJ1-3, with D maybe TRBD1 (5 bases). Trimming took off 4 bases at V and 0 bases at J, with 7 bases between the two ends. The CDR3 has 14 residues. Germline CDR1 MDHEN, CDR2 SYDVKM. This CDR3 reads CASSSQGSGNTIYF. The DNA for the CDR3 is TGTGCCAGCAGTTCTCAGGGCTCTGGAAACACCATATATTTT.

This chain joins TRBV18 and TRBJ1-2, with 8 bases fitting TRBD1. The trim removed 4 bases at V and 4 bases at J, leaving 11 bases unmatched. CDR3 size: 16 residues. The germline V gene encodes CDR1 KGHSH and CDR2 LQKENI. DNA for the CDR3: TGTGCCAGCTCACTTCTCTGGACAGGGCCCTTCTATGGCTACACCTTC. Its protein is CASSLLWTGPFYGYTF.

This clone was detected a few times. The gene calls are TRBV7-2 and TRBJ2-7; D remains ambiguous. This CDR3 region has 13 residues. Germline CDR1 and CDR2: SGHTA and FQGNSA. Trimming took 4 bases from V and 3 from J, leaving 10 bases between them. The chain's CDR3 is CASSSSADYEQYF. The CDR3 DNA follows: TGTGCCAGCAGCTCCTCCGCGGACTACGAGCAGTACTTC.

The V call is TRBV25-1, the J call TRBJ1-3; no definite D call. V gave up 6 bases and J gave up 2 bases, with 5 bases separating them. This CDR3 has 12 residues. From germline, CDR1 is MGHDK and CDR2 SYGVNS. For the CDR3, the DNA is TGTGCCAGCAGGACGGCTGGAAACACCATATATTTT. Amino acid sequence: CASRTAGNTIYF.

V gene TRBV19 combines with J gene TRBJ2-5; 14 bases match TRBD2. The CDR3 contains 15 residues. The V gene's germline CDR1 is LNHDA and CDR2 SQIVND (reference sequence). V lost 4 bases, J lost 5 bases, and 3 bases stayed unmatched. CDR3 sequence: CASSTRTSGRETQYF. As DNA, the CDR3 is TGTGCCAGTAGTACCCGGACTAGCGGGAGGGAGACCCAGTACTTC.

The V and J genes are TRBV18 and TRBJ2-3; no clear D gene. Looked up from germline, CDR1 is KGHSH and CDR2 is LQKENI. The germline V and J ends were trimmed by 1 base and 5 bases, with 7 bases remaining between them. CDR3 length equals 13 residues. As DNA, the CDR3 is TGTGCCAGCTCACCACTAGAAGGAGATACGCAGTATTTT. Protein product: CASSPLEGDTQYF.

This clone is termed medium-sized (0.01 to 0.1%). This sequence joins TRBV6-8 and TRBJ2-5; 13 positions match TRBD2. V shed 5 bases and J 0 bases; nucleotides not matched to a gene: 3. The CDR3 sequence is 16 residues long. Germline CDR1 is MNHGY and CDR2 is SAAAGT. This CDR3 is CASSVGTSGNQETQYF. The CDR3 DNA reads TGTGCCAGCAGTGTCGGGACTAGCGGGAACCAAGAGACCCAGTACTTC.

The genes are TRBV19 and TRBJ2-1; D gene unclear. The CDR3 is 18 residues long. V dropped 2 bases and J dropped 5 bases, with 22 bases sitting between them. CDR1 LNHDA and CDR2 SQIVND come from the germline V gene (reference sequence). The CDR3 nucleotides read TGTGCCAGTAGTATAAGCCCTTGGGCGTCCCCAAGCCACAATGAGCAGTTCTTC. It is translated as CASSISPWASPSHNEQFF.

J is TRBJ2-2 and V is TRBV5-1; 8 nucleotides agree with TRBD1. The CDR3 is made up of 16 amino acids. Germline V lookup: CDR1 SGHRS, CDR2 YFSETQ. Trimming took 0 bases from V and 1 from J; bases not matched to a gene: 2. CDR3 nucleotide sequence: TGCGCCAGCAGCTTGGACGGGACAGGGAACACCGGGGAGCTGTTTTTT. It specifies CASSLDGTGNTGELFF.

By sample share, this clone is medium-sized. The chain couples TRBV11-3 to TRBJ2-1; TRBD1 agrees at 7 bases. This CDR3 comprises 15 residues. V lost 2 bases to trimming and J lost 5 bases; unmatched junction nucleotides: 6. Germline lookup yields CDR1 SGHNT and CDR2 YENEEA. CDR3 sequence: CASSLRDRLDNEQFF. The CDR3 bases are TGTGCCAGCAGCTTACGGGACAGACTGGACAATGAGCAGTTCTTC.

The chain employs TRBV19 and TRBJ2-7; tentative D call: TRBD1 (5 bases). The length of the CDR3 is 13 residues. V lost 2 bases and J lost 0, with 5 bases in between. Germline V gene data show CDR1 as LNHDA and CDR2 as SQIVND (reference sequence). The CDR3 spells CASSIQGSYEQYF. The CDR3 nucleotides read TGTGCCAGTAGTATACAGGGCTCCTACGAGCAGTACTTC.

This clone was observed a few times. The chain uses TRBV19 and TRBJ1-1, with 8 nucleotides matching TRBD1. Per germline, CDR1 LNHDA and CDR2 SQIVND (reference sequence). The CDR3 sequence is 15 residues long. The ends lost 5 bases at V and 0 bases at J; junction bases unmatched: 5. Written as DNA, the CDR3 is TGTGCCAGTAGTTCAGGACAGGGTCTGAACACTGAAGCTTTCTTT. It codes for CASSSGQGLNTEAFF.

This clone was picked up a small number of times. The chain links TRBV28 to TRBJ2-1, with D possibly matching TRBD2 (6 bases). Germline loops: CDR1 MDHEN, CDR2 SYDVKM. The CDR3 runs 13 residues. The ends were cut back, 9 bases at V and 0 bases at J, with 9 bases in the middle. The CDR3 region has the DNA TGTGCCAGTAGGAGGGACTCCTACAATGAGCAGTTCTTC. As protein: CASRRDSYNEQFF.

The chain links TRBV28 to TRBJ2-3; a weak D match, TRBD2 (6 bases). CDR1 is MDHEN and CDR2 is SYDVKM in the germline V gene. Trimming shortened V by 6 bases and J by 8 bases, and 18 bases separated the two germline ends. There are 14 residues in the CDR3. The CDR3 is CASSFSRFGGTQYF. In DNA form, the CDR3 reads TGTGCCAGCAGCTTTTCCCGTTTCGGGGGTACGCAGTATTTT. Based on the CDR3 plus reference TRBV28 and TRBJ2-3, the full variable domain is DVKVTQSSRYLVKRTGEKVFLECVQDMDHENMFWYRQDPGLGLRLIYFSYDVKMKEKGDIPEGYSVSREKKERFSLILESASTNQTSMYLCASSFSRFGGTQYFGPGTRLTVL.

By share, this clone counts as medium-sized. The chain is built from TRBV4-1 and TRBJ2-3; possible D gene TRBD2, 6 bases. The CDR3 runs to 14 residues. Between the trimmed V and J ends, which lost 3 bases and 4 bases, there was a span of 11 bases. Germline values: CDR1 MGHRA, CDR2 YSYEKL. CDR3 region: CASSHLAGPDTQYF. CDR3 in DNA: TGCGCCAGCAGCCATCTGGCGGGACCAGATACGCAGTATTTT.

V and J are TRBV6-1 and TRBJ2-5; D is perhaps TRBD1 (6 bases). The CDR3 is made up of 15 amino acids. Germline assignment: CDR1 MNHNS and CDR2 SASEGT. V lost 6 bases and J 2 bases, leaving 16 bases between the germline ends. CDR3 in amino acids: CASSETGLGQETQYF. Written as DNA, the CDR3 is TGTGCCAGCAGCGAAACAGGGTTAGGGCAAGAGACCCAGTACTTC.

The DNA for the CDR3 is TGTGCCAGCAGCCCTACTCTTCCGGGACTGGGATGGGGGAATGAGCAGTTCTTC. This sequence encodes CASSPTLPGLGWGNEQFF. The V gene is TRBV28, the J gene TRBJ2-1; the D gene is possibly TRBD2 (6 bases). V was pared by 6 bases and J by 7 bases, with 28 bases between. CDR3 length equals 18 residues. Germline CDR1 MDHEN, CDR2 SYDVKM.